The 14 T cell receptor beta chains given below trace back to one sample, sequenced in a study of spatial heterogeneity in lung cancer. Findings and caveats of the study: Expanded alpha and beta TCR counts within tumors tracked tumor mutation counts.

Antigen specificity for these receptors is unknown. Indicated time point: sample taken at primary tumor resection. One entry per CDR3 protein results from TCRdb running MiXCR on the 5' RACE reads. There are about 6,800 distinct CDR3 sequences in the sample; 13% to 15% occur only once, and approximately 9.8% lies in the top ten. The starting material was lung tumor tissue, obtained at surgery. These TCRs come from a male donor with early-stage non-small cell lung cancer.

In its sample, this clonotype is medium-sized. This beta chain is off target for a library built for alpha chains, so its abundance means little. V and J are TRBV12-3 or TRBV12-4 and TRBJ1-5; D is unclear. CDR3 length equals 14 residues. V was cut by 3 bases and J by 5 bases, with 11 bases left in between. The CDR3: CASSFRLTDQPQHF. DNA for the CDR3: TGTGCCAGCAGTTTCAGACTGACGGATCAGCCCCAGCATTTT.

This clonotype was picked up many times. Because the library targeted alpha chains, this beta chain is an off-target read whose size means little. This chain connects TRBV4-1 to TRBJ2-3; 8 positions match TRBD2. The trim removed 3 bases at V and 2 bases at J, leaving 10 bases unmatched. This CDR3 spans 17 amino acids. In germline, CDR1 is MGHRA, CDR2 YSYEKL. DNA for the CDR3: TGCGCCAGCAGCCAGGACATAGCGGGAACTTACACAGATACGCAGTATTTT. Amino acids: CASSQDIAGTYTDTQYF.

As for this clonotype: The size of this beta chain means little, since it is a stray read in a library made for alpha chains. The rearrangement joins TRBV6-1 to TRBJ1-2, with D possibly TRBD1 on 5 matching bases. Between the trimmed V and J ends, which lost 1 base and 7 bases, there was a span of 19 bases. Germline CDR1 is MNHNS and CDR2 is SASEGT. The CDR3 is 16 residues long. The CDR3 loop is CASSEVAGSVSGGYTF. For the CDR3, the DNA is TGTGCCAGCAGTGAAGTCGCAGGGAGCGTGTCTGGTGGCTACACCTTC.

This clonotype was counted at least ten times. This beta chain came through as a stray read in a library set up for alpha chains, and its size says little. The chain carries TRBV11-1 and TRBJ1-5; D gene uncertain. V gave up 6 bases and J gave up 6 bases, with 9 bases separating them. The CDR3 is 12 residues long. Germline CDR1 is SGHAT and CDR2 is FQDESV (reference sequence). As DNA, the CDR3 is TGTGCCAGCAGTCTGGTGGGTCAGCCCCAGCATTTT. This sequence encodes CASSLVGQPQHF.

By share, this clonotype counts as medium-sized (0.01 to 0.1%). The library was built for alpha chains, so this beta chain is an off-target read and its size means little. The V and J genes are TRBV19 and TRBJ1-5; D might be TRBD1 (5 bases). The CDR3 consists of 14 residues. Germline CDR1 and CDR2: LNHDA and SQIVND (reference sequence). Trimming cost V 10 bases and J 2 bases, with 15 bases left between them. CDR3 residues: CATEQGGGNQPQHF. The CDR3 coding sequence is TGTGCCACGGAGCAGGGAGGAGGCAATCAGCCCCAGCATTTT.

This clonotype is categorized as medium-sized. This beta chain turned up in a library designed for alpha chains; as an off-target read, its abundance says little. V usage is TRBV21-1 and J usage is TRBJ2-1; the D call of TRBD2 is as the table states it, not checked on the DNA. TRBV21-1 is designated a pseudogene. The CDR3 runs 15 residues. The CDR3 spells CASSFGQRGYNEQFF. As DNA, the CDR3 is TGTGCCAGCAGCTTTGGGCAGCGGGGATACAATGAGCAGTTCTTC.

In this sample, this clonotype is medium-sized. As an off-target read in a library built for alpha chains, this beta chain has a frequency of little significance. The chain is built from TRBV4-2 and TRBJ1-1, with D hard to call. The CDR3 has 14 amino acids. Looked up from germline, CDR1 is LGHNA and CDR2 is YNFKEQ. The ends were cut back, 1 base at V and 1 base at J, with 7 bases in the middle. Here the CDR3 reads CASSQARGNTEAFF. CDR3 coding DNA: TGTGCCAGCAGCCAAGCCCGGGGGAACACTGAAGCTTTCTTT.

With respect to this clonotype: For a library built for alpha chains, this beta chain is a stray read; little rests on its size. The V gene is TRBV20-1, the J gene TRBJ2-7, with TRBD1 matching 7 bases. Germline CDR1 reads DFQATT; CDR2 reads SNEGSKA (reference sequence). The trim removed 4 bases at V and 3 bases at J, leaving 12 bases unmatched. This CDR3 comprises 15 residues. CDR3 DNA: TGCAGTGCTACCAGACAGGGAGTAGGTGTCTACGAGCAGTACTTC. Encoded protein: CSATRQGVGVYEQYF.

As to this clonotype: The library was designed around alpha chains, so this beta chain is a stray read whose abundance carries little weight. J is TRBJ2-7 and V is TRBV11-2; D gene unclear. The CDR3 has 14 residues. The germline CDR1 and CDR2 sequences are SGHAT and FQNNGV. V was trimmed by 0 bases and J by 4 bases, leaving 10 bases between them. The CDR3 loop is CASSLDRGSYEQYF. CDR3 coding DNA: TGTGCCAGCAGCTTAGATCGAGGATCTTACGAGCAGTACTTC. Full variable domain (outside the CDR3, taken from reference TRBV11-2 and TRBJ2-7): EAGVAQSPRYKIIEKRQSVAFWCNPISGHATLYWYQQILGQGPKLLIQFQNNGVVDDSQLPKDRFSAERLKGVDSTLKIQPAKLEDSAVYLCASSLDRGSYEQYFGPGTRLTVT.

This clonotype has just a few counts. This beta chain represents an off-target read in a library built for alpha chains; its size is of limited meaning. V usage is TRBV2 and J usage is TRBJ2-6, with D uncertain. Trimming removed 6 bases from V and 3 bases from J, with 9 bases in between. Germline assignment: CDR1 SNHLY and CDR2 FYNNEI. The CDR3 is 14 amino acids. Here the CDR3 reads CASRRENGANVLTF. The CDR3 DNA is TGTGCCAGCAGGAGAGAAAATGGGGCCAACGTCCTGACTTTC.

By proportion, this clonotype is medium-sized. Because this beta chain is a stray read in a library intended to capture alpha chains, its abundance should not be given much weight. The V and J genes are TRBV4-2 and TRBJ1-3; D is ambiguous. The V end lost 0 bases, the J end lost 4 bases, and 7 bases lay between the germline ends. Germline CDR1 is LGHNA and CDR2 is YNFKEQ. The CDR3 covers 14 residues. The CDR3 here is CASSQDPAGNTIYF. CDR3 nucleotides: TGTGCCAGCAGCCAAGACCCCGCGGGAAACACCATATATTTT.

Concerning this clonotype itself: As an off-target read in a library built for alpha chains, this beta chain has a frequency of little significance. The chain uses TRBV2 and TRBJ2-3; D could derive from TRBD1 or TRBD2 (5 bases each). The CDR3 runs 12 residues. V dropped 8 bases and J dropped 6 bases, with 12 bases sitting between them. The germline gives CDR1 SNHLY, CDR2 FYNNEI. CDR3 residues: CASLGRRDTQYF. The CDR3 DNA follows: TGTGCCAGCTTGGGACGACGCGATACGCAGTATTTT. Using reference TRBV2 and TRBJ2-3 for the parts outside the CDR3, the full variable domain is EPEVTQTPSHQVTQMGQEVILRCVPISNHLYFYWYRQILGQKVEFLVSFYNNEISEKSEIFDDQFSVERPDGSNFTLKIRSTKLEDSAMYFCASLGRRDTQYFGPGTRLTVL.

At least ten counts were recorded for this clonotype. Little can be read into the size of this beta chain, an off-target read in a library designed for alpha chains. The chain couples TRBV12-2 to TRBJ1-1; the D call in the table, TRBD1, was not verified against the DNA. TRBV12-2 is reported as a pseudogene. The CDR3 has 18 residues. CDR3 DNA sequence: TGTGCAAGTCGCTTATTCCTCCCTGGGACACGAAAGGACACTGAAGCTTTCTTT. Protein sequence: CASRLFLPGTRKDTEAFF.

This clonotype ranks as large (0.1 to 1%). Within a library made for alpha chains, this beta chain is off target, and its count is uninformative. The V call is TRBV29-1, the J call TRBJ2-1; 13 bases line up with TRBD2. CDR3 size: 19 residues. With V trimmed by 1 base and J by 0 bases, 9 bases remained unmatched. CDR1 and CDR2 from the germline V gene are SQVTM and ANQGSEA. CDR3 in amino acids: CSVEAGTSGTRSSYNEQFF. In DNA form, the CDR3 reads TGCAGCGTTGAAGCCGGGACTAGCGGGACCCGAAGCTCCTACAATGAGCAGTTCTTC.